Given below is one T cell receptor beta chain in context. This CDR3 contains 16 residues. CDR1 is MNHEY and CDR2 is SVGEGT in the germline V gene. Trimming at V came to 5 bases and at J to 2 bases, leaving 8 bases not matched to a gene. These data are taken from a study of early T cells in non-severe SARS-CoV-2 infection. Study-wide background: Sequencing of unsorted whole blood was done on bulk RNA, leaving chains unpaired.

Individual cDNA molecules received unique molecular identifiers. TCRdb reanalysed the 5' RACE reads using MiXCR and keeps one entry per CDR3 protein. The table records over 45,000 distinct CDR3 sequences, about 8% of them present only once. This TCR was recovered from an adult who was a healthcare worker with PCR-confirmed SARS-CoV-2 infection or an uninfected control (not recorded which). The material sequenced was whole blood, taken at baseline. The chain is built from TRBV6-2 or TRBV6-3 and TRBJ1-5, with 8 positions matching TRBD1. The CDR3 reads CASSTFRGPGNQPQHF. As DNA, the CDR3 is TGTGCCAGCAGTACATTCAGGGGGCCGGGCAATCAGCCCCAGCATTTT.